The next 21 T cell receptor beta chains were all read from a single sample in a study of blood T cell repertoires in COVID-19 (dated by TCRdb to the early 2020s). Receptors were amplified or captured by the immunoSEQ multiplex PCR assay. Drawn from immuneACCESS, this table holds only the in-frame rearrangements with V and J called that TCRdb kept. Clones are partly lost; checked studies trace under half to an unresolved V gene and leave the rest unexplained. This sample holds about 400,000 clones; more than 75% were observed only once. The top ten hold 3% of the sample. Sequencing used PBMCs or T cells enriched from blood (not recorded which). The receptors derive from a woman in her twenties or thirties who had recovered from COVID-19.

The J gene is TRBJ1-5, the V gene TRBV12-3 or TRBV12-4; D possibly corresponds to TRBD1 (6 bases). CDR3 length: 12 amino acids. The V gene lost 5 bases and the J gene lost 7 bases, with 9 bases spanning the gap. This CDR3 is CASSQGPQPQHF. The CDR3 DNA sequence: TGTGCCAGCAGTCAGGGGCCACAGCCCCAGCATTTT.

This rearrangement joins TRBV10-2 to TRBJ2-7; 8 bases are a match to TRBD1. The CDR3 is made up of 13 amino acids. J gave up 0 bases and V 6 bases, and 1 base lay outside the gene matches. The germline CDR1 and CDR2 sequences are WSHSY and SAAADI. The CDR3 bases are TGCGCCAGCAGACAGGGGGGCTCCTACGAGCAGTACTTC. Translating it yields CASRQGGSYEQYF.

This clone has just a few counts. This chain joins TRBV27 and TRBJ1-5; 7 bases map to TRBD1. The V gene's germline CDR1 is MNHEY and CDR2 SMNVEV (reference sequence). There are 15 residues in the CDR3. The junction had 6 bases not matched to a gene; V was cut back by 3 bases and J by 4 bases. The CDR3 coding sequence is TGTGCCAGCAGTTTGATGACAGGGCCTAATCAGCCCCAGCATTTT. Translated, it gives CASSLMTGPNQPQHF.

The chain has TRBV6-5 and TRBJ1-2, with TRBD1 as a possible D gene (6 bases). Germline V CDR1 and CDR2: MNHEY, SVGAGI. The V gene lost 0 bases and the J gene lost 1 base, with 9 bases spanning the gap. The CDR3 totals 15 residues. In DNA, the CDR3 is TGTGCCAGCAGTTACTCACAGGGCGGTAACTATGGCTACACCTTC. Protein: CASSYSQGGNYGYTF.

The J gene is TRBJ2-5, the V gene TRBV7-6, with D possibly matching TRBD2 (6 bases). Germline assignment: CDR1 SGHVS and CDR2 FNYEAQ. V lost 3 bases to trimming and J lost 2 bases, with 25 bases between them. This CDR3 comprises 19 residues. The CDR3 loop is CASSLGPSLRDWGQETQYF. The CDR3 bases are TGTGCCAGCAGCTTGGGGCCTAGTCTCCGGGACTGGGGGCAAGAGACCCAGTACTTC.

The rearrangement joins TRBV20-1 to TRBJ2-5, with a weak D call TRBD1 (6 bases). There are 10 residues in the CDR3. The V gene's germline CDR1 is DFQATT and CDR2 SNEGSKA (reference sequence). V was cut by 6 bases and J by 10 bases, with 12 bases left in between. CDR3 DNA sequence: TGCAGTGCACCCGGACAGTTCCAGTACTTC. Its protein is CSAPGQFQYF.

This clone was detected once. This rearrangement joins TRBV18 to TRBJ2-1; the D gene is possibly TRBD2 (6 bases). The V gene's germline CDR1 is KGHSH and CDR2 LQKENI. Trimming took off 2 bases at V and 3 bases at J, with 8 bases between the two ends. There are 14 residues in the CDR3. For the CDR3, the DNA is TGTGCCAGCTCACCAGAGCGGGTCTACAATGAGCAGTTCTTC. This encodes CASSPERVYNEQFF. Filled out from reference TRBV18 and TRBJ2-1, the complete variable domain reads NAGVMQNPRHLVRRRGQEARLRCSPMKGHSHVYWYRQLPEEGLKFMVYLQKENIIDESGMPKERFSAEFPKEGPSILRIQQVVRGDSAAYFCASSPERVYNEQFFGPGTRLTVL.

The chain joins TRBV3-1 (or the pseudogene TRBV3-2) to TRBJ2-3; D possibly corresponds to TRBD2 (6 bases). The length of the CDR3 is 16 residues. Germline values: CDR1 LGHDT, CDR2 YNNKEL (reference sequence). Trimming took 1 base from V and 5 from J, leaving 16 bases between them. CDR3: CASSQGGESRLDTQYF. The CDR3 nucleotides are TGTGCCAGCAGCCAAGGGGGGGAAAGCCGATTAGATACGCAGTATTTT.

V is TRBV3-1 (or the pseudogene TRBV3-2) and J is TRBJ2-3; 9 bases agree with TRBD2. Germline values: CDR1 LGHDT, CDR2 YNNKEL (reference sequence). Germline trimming cut 0 bases from V and 5 bases from J; bases unmatched to any gene: 9. This CDR3 region has 17 residues. The DNA of the CDR3 is TGTGCCAGCAGCCAAGATTTTGCTAGCGGGAACGTAGATACGCAGTATTTT. Translating gives CASSQDFASGNVDTQYF.

The chain has TRBV24-1 and TRBJ2-7, with a possible D match to TRBD1 (6 bases). Trimming took 4 bases from V and 5 from J, leaving 20 bases between them. From germline, CDR1 is KGHDR and CDR2 SFDVKD. This CDR3 is 16 amino acids long. CDR3 DNA sequence: TGTGCCACCAGTGACCCAACAGGTAGGGGGTTCCACGAGCAGTACTTC. This encodes CATSDPTGRGFHEQYF.

The chain carries TRBV24-1 and TRBJ1-5, with D tentatively TRBD1 (5 bases). The CDR3 is 14 amino acids. V gave up 8 bases and J gave up 6 bases, with 16 bases separating them. The germline gives CDR1 KGHDR, CDR2 SFDVKD. The CDR3 DNA reads TGTGCCACCATGGGACTCGAGGTTACTCAGCCCCAGCATTTT. Translated: CATMGLEVTQPQHF.

This chain links TRBV19 with TRBJ1-1; 7 nucleotides match TRBD1. There are 13 residues in the CDR3. Germline V gives CDR1 LNHDA, CDR2 SQIVND (reference sequence). The trim removed 5 bases at V and 10 bases at J, leaving 10 bases unmatched. The DNA of the CDR3 is TGTGCCAGTAGTTTTGGACAGGCCCAGGGAGCTTTCTTT. Protein product: CASSFGQAQGAFF.

The chain employs TRBV7-8 and TRBJ1-2, with D possibly TRBD1 on 6 matching bases. The CDR3 runs to 18 residues. The germline gives CDR1 SGHVS, CDR2 FQNEAQ. V gave up 1 base and J gave up 4 bases, with 22 bases separating them. The CDR3, as DNA: TGTGCCAGCAGCTTAGATAAGGTTCAGGGGACGAGCCTCTATGGCTACACCTTC. As protein: CASSLDKVQGTSLYGYTF.

Only a few counts were recorded for this clone. This chain joins TRBV5-1 and TRBJ1-1; D is undetermined. Germline CDR1 SGHRS, CDR2 YFSETQ. Trimming took off 2 bases at V and 4 bases at J, with 12 bases between the two ends. The CDR3 is 14 residues long. CDR3: CASSLSGQSTEAFF. Written as DNA, the CDR3 is TGCGCCAGCAGCTTATCTGGGCAGAGCACTGAAGCTTTCTTT.

The chain is built from TRBV7-3 and TRBJ1-4, with D perhaps matching TRBD1 (6 bases). The V gene lost 0 bases and the J gene lost 5 bases, with 19 bases spanning the gap. The germline V gene has CDR1 SGHTA and CDR2 FQGTGA. The CDR3 loop spans 18 amino acids. CDR3 sequence reads: CASSLTTRTALRNEKLFF. For the CDR3, the DNA is TGTGCCAGCAGCTTAACGACTCGGACAGCCCTGCGGAATGAAAAACTGTTTTTT.

The chain couples TRBV28 to TRBJ1-5; tentative D call: TRBD1 (6 bases). The germline V and J ends were trimmed by 2 bases and 4 bases, with 15 bases remaining between them. This CDR3 has 16 amino acids. In germline, CDR1 is MDHEN, CDR2 SYDVKM. The CDR3 DNA follows: TGTGCCAGCAGTTTAGATCGGACAGATCCAAATCAGCCCCAGCATTTT. Its protein is CASSLDRTDPNQPQHF.

The chain recombines TRBV3-1 (or the pseudogene TRBV3-2) with TRBJ2-7, with TRBD2 as a possible D gene (5 bases). The CDR3 sequence is 15 residues long. The V end lost 0 bases, the J end lost 5 bases, and 14 bases lay between the germline ends. In germline, CDR1 is LGHDT, CDR2 YNNKEL (reference sequence). The CDR3 loop reads CASSQELKAGDEQYF. CDR3 coding DNA: TGTGCCAGCAGCCAAGAGTTAAAGGCCGGGGACGAGCAGTACTTC.

The rearrangement uses TRBV29-1 and TRBJ2-1; the D is unclear. The germline V gene encodes CDR1 SQVTM and CDR2 ANQGSEA. Trimming removed 4 bases at V and 6 bases at J, with 10 bases between. The CDR3 covers 12 residues. The CDR3 reads CSVVVWPNEQFF. CDR3 nucleotide sequence: TGCAGCGTTGTGGTTTGGCCCAATGAGCAGTTCTTC.

This chain joins TRBV11-3 and TRBJ1-1; D unclear. Germline V gene data show CDR1 as SGHNT and CDR2 as YENEEA. V was shortened by 0 bases and J by 4 bases, with 6 bases between the two germline ends. This CDR3 has 13 residues. This CDR3 reads CASSLDAGTEAFF. The CDR3 coding sequence is TGTGCCAGCAGCTTAGATGCGGGCACTGAAGCTTTCTTT.

The J gene is TRBJ1-3, the V gene TRBV11-2; TRBD1 matches at 7 bases. The trim removed 5 bases at V and 0 bases at J, leaving 10 bases unmatched. This CDR3 comprises 17 residues. Germline-derived CDR1 and CDR2 are SGHAT and FQNNGV. CDR3 region: CASSPTGQTISGNTIYF. The DNA of the CDR3 is TGTGCCAGCAGCCCTACGGGACAGACAATCTCTGGAAACACCATATATTTT.

The rearrangement links TRBV28 to TRBJ2-7, with D maybe TRBD1 (6 bases). The CDR3 contains 14 residues. The V gene's germline CDR1 is MDHEN and CDR2 SYDVKM. V was pared by 9 bases and J by 0 bases, with 15 bases between. The CDR3, as DNA: TGTGCCAGTGGGGGCCATATTAGCTCCTACGAGCAGTACTTC. This codes for CASGGHISSYEQYF. Full variable domain (remainder filled in from reference TRBV28 and TRBJ2-7): DVKVTQSSRYLVKRTGEKVFLECVQDMDHENMFWYRQDPGLGLRLIYFSYDVKMKEKGDIPEGYSVSREKKERFSLILESASTNQTSMYLCASGGHISSYEQYFGPGTRLTVT.